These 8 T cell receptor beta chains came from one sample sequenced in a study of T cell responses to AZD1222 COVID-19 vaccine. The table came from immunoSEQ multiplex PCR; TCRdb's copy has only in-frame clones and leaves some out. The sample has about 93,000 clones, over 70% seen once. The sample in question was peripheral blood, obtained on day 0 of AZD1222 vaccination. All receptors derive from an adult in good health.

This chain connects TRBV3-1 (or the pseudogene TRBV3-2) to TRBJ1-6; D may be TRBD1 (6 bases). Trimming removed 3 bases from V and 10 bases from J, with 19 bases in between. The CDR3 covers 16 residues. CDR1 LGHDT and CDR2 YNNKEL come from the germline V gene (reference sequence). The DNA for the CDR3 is TGTGCCAGCAGCCACGGAATCGACAGGCTCCTATCACCCCTCCACTTT. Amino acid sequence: CASSHGIDRLLSPLHF.

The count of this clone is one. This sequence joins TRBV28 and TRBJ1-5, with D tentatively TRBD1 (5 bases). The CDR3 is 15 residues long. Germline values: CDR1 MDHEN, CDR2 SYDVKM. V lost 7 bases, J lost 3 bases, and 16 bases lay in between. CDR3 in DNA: TGTGCCAGCACCTTAAGGGGAGTATACAATCAGCCCCAGCATTTT. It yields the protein CASTLRGVYNQPQHF. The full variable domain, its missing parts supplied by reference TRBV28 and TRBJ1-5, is DVKVTQSSRYLVKRTGEKVFLECVQDMDHENMFWYRQDPGLGLRLIYFSYDVKMKEKGDIPEGYSVSREKKERFSLILESASTNQTSMYLCASTLRGVYNQPQHFGDGTRLSIL.

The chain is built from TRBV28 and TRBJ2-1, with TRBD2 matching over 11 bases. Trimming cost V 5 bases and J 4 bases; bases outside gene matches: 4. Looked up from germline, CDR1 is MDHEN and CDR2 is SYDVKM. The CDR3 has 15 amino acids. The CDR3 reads CASSSGTSGYNEQFF. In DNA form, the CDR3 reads TGTGCCAGCAGTAGCGGGACTAGCGGATACAATGAGCAGTTCTTC.

The CDR3 nucleotides read TGTGCCAGCAGCCCCAGACTAGCGGGAGATGGAAATACGCAGTATTTT. Its translation: CASSPRLAGDGNTQYF. The genes are TRBV5-4 and TRBJ2-3; the match to TRBD2 covers 12 bases. V gave up 4 bases and J gave up 7 bases; unmatched junction bases: 10. The germline CDR1 and CDR2 sequences are SGHNT and YYREEE (reference sequence). This CDR3 region has 16 residues. The full variable domain, rest sourced from reference TRBV5-4 and TRBJ2-3, is ETGVTQSPTHLIKTRGQQVTLRCSSQSGHNTVSWYQQALGQGPQFIFQYYREEENGRGNFPPRFSGLQFPNYSSELNVNALELDDSALYLCASSPRLAGDGNTQYFGPGTRLTVL.

The CDR3 loop reads CASSQTGANVLTF. The CDR3 DNA reads as TGTGCCAGCAGCCAAACTGGGGCCAACGTCCTGACTTTC. This sequence joins TRBV7-9 and TRBJ2-6, with D hard to call. The CDR3 extends over 13 amino acids. In germline, CDR1 is SEHNR, CDR2 FQNEAQ (reference sequence). The germline V and J ends were trimmed by 5 bases and 2 bases, with 4 bases remaining between them.

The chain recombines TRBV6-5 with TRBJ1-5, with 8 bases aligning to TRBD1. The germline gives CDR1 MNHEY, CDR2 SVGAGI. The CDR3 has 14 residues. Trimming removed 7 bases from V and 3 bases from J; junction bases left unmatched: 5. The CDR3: CASTRQGINQPQHF. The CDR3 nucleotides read TGTGCCAGCACTCGACAGGGGATCAATCAGCCCCAGCATTTT.

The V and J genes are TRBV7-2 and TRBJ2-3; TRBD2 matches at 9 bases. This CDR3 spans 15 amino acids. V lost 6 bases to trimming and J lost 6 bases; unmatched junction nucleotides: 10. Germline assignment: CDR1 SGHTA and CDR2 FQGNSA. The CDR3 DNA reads TGTGCCAGCAGGGATCGTAGCGGGAGCTGGGATACGCAGTATTTT. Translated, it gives CASRDRSGSWDTQYF.

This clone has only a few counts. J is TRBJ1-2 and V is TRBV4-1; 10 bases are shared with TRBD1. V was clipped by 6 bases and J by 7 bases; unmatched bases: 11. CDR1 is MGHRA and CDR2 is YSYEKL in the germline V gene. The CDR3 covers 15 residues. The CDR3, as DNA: TGCGCCAGCAGGACGACAGGGGGCGCTGCCTTTGGCTACACCTTC. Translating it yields CASRTTGGAAFGYTF.